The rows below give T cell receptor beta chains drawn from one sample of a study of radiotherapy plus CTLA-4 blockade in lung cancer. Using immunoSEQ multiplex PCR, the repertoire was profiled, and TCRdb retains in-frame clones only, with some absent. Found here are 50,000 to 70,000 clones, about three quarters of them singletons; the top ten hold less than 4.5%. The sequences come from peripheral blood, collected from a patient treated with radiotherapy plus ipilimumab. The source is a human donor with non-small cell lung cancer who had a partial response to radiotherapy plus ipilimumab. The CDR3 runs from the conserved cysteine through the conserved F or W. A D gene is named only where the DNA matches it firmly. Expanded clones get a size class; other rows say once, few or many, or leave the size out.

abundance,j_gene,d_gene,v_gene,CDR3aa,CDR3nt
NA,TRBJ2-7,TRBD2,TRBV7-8,CASSEGLATPSSYEQYF,TGTGCCAGCAGCGAGGGACTAGCGACTCCTTCCTCCTACGAGCAGTACTTC
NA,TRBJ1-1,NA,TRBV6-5,CASTNSRGNTEAFF,TGTGCCAGCACTAACTCCCGAGGGAACACTGAAGCTTTCTTT
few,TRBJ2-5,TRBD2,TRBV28,CASSLAGGGGETQYF,TGTGCCAGCAGTTTAGCGGGGGGAGGTGGGGAGACCCAGTACTTC
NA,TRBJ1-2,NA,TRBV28,CASSKRGYGYTF,TGTGCCAGCAGTAAACGGGGCTATGGCTACACCTTC
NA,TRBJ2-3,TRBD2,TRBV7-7,CASSSSGGPTDTQYF,TGTGCCAGCAGCTCTAGCGGGGGACCCACAGATACGCAGTATTTT
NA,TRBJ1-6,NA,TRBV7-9,CASSLEGDSPLHF,TGTGCCAGCAGCTTAGAAGGGGATTCACCCCTCCACTTT
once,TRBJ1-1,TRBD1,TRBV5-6,CASSLAPTGGNTEAFF,TGTGCCAGCAGCTTGGCCCCGACAGGGGGAAACACTGAAGCTTTCTTT
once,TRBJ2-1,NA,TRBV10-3,CAISESGGAYNEQFF,TGTGCCATCAGTGAGTCCGGCGGGGCCTACAATGAGCAGTTCTTC
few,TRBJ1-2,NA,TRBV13,CASSTSLSTESNYGYTF,TGTGCCAGCAGCACGTCCCTATCAACGGAGTCTAACTATGGCTACACCTTC
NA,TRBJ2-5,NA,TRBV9,CASSPDLGQETQYF,TGTGCCAGCAGCCCTGACTTGGGGCAGGAGACCCAGTACTTC
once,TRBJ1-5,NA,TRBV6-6,CASTRGSNQPQHF,TGTGCCAGCACCAGGGGTAGCAATCAGCCCCAGCATTTT
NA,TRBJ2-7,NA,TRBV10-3,CAIRDSTRGYEQYF,TGTGCCATCAGGGATTCCACACGGGGCTACGAGCAGTACTTC
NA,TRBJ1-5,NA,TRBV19,CASSTTGQGRQPQHF,TGTGCCAGTAGTACCACCGGGCAGGGAAGGCAGCCCCAGCATTTT
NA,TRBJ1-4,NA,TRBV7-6,CASSLRQVNEKLFF,TGTGCCAGCAGCCTAAGACAGGTTAATGAAAAACTGTTTTTT
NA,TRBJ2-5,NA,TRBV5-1,CASSLAKGMETQYF,TGCGCCAGCAGCTTGGCCAAGGGGATGGAGACCCAGTACTTC
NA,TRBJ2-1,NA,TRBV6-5,CASTHGGSYNEQFF,TGTGCCAGCACCCACGGAGGCTCCTACAATGAGCAGTTCTTC
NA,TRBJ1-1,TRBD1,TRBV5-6,CAGSLRPGQTPHTEAFF,TGTGCCGGCAGCTTGCGGCCGGGACAGACTCCGCACACTGAAGCTTTCTTT
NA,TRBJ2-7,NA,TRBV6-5,CASGGPEQYF,TGTGCCAGTGGGGGCCCCGAGCAGTACTTC
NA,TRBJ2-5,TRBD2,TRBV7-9,CASSVSGVETQYF,TGTGCCAGCAGCGTTAGCGGGGTTGAGACCCAGTACTTC
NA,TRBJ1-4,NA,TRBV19,CASSVALLPTNEKLFF,TGTGCCAGTAGTGTCGCCCTACTGCCAACTAATGAAAAACTGTTTTTT
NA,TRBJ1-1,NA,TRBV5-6,CASSLPDSNTEAFF,TGTGCCAGCAGCTTGCCAGACTCGAACACTGAAGCTTTCTTT
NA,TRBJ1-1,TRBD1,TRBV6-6,CASSSYTGGTEAFF,TGTGCCAGCAGTTCTTATACAGGGGGCACTGAAGCTTTCTTT
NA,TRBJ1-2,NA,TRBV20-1,CSAAPDGYTF,TGCAGTGCTGCACCAGATGGCTACACCTTC
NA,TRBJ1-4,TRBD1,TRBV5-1,CASSLVGRTGDEKLFF,TGCGCCAGCAGCTTGGTAGGACGGACAGGGGATGAAAAACTGTTTTTT
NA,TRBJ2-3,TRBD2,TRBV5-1,CASSLVGTSPWGSTDTQYF,TGCGCCAGCAGCTTGGTCGGGACTAGTCCGTGGGGATCCACAGATACGCAGTATTTT
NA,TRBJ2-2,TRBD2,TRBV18,CASSPRALAGGSNTGELFF,TGTGCCAGCTCACCACGGGCCCTAGCGGGGGGATCCAACACCGGGGAGCTGTTTTTT
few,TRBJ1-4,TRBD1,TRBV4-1,CASSQDSSGTGIQTNEKLFF,TGCGCCAGCAGCCAAGATAGTAGCGGGACAGGGATCCAAACTAATGAAAAACTGTTTTTT
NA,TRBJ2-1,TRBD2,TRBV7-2,CASSPGLAGGLSYNEQFF,TGTGCCAGCAGCCCGGGACTAGCGGGGGGGCTTTCCTACAATGAGCAGTTCTTC
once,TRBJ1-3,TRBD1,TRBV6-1,CASRRQGAPGNTIYF,TGTGCCAGCAGACGACAGGGGGCGCCCGGAAACACCATATATTTT
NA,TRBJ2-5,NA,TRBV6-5,CASSYTRTVLETQYF,TGTGCCAGCAGTTACACCCGGACAGTTCTAGAGACCCAGTACTTC
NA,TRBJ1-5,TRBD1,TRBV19,CASREGAVGNQPQHF,TGTGCCAGTAGGGAGGGGGCGGTGGGCAATCAGCCCCAGCATTTT
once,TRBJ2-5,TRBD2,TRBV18,CASSPLMTSWETQYF,TGTGCCAGCTCACCATTAATGACTAGCTGGGAGACCCAGTACTTC
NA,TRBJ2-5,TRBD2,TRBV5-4,CASSQTSGGQETQYF,TGTGCCAGCAGCCAGACTAGCGGGGGGCAAGAGACCCAGTACTTC
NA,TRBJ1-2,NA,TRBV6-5,CASSYGQFSYTF,TGTGCCAGCAGTTATGGACAGTTCTCCTACACCTTC
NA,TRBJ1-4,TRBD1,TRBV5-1,CASSLGQGGGEKLFF,TGCGCCAGCAGCCTTGGACAGGGTGGGGGTGAAAAACTGTTTTTT
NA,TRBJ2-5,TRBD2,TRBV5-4,CASSPTSGALGETQYF,TGTGCCAGCAGCCCGACTAGCGGGGCCTTGGGAGAGACCCAGTACTTC
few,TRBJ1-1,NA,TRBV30,CAWSVSRGNTEAFF,TGTGCCTGGAGTGTAAGCAGGGGGAACACTGAAGCTTTCTTT
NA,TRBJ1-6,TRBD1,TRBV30,CASGTGLDSPLHF,TGTGCCAGCGGGACAGGTTTAGATTCACCCCTCCACTTT
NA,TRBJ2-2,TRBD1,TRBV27,CASSSLKASGQGLNTGELFF,TGTGCCAGCAGTTCACTAAAGGCCTCGGGACAGGGGTTGAACACCGGGGAGCTGTTTTTT
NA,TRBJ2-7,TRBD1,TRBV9,CASSARDRAYEQYF,TGTGCCAGCAGCGCGAGGGACAGGGCCTACGAGCAGTACTTC
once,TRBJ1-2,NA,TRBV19,CASSKTGANYGYTF,TGTGCCAGTAGCAAGACAGGAGCTAACTATGGCTACACCTTC